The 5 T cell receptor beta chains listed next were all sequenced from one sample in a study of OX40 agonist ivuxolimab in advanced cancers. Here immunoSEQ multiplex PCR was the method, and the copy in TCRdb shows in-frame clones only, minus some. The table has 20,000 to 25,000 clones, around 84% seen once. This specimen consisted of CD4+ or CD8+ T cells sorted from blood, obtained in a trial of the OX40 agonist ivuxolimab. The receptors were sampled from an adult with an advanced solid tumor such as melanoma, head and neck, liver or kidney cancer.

CDR3 sequence: CASTGQNYNEQFF. The CDR3 region has the DNA TGTGCCAGCACCGGACAGAACTACAATGAGCAGTTCTTC. V and J are TRBV7-2 and TRBJ2-1, with a tentative D call TRBD1 (6 bases). CDR1 and CDR2 (germline): SGHTA, FQGNSA. The length of the CDR3 is 13 residues. Deletions cut 7 bases from V and 3 bases from J, with 10 bases between.

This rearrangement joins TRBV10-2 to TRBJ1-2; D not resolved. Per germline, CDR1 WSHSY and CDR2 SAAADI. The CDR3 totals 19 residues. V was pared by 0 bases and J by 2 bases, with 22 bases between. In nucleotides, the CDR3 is TGCGCCAGCAGTGAGTCGGTGTGGCCAGGCAAGGGCCAAAACTATGGCTACACCTTC. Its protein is CASSESVWPGKGQNYGYTF.

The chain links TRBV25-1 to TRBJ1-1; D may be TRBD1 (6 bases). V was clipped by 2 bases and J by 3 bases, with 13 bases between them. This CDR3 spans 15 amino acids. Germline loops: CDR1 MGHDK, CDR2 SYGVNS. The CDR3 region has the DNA TGTGCCAGCAGTGAAGGGTCAGGGGATTACACTGAAGCTTTCTTT. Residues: CASSEGSGDYTEAFF.

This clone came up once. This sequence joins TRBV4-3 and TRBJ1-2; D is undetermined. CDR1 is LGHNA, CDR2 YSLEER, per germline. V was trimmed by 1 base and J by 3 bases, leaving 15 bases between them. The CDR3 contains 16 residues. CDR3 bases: TGCGCCAGCAGCCAAGTGTGGGCGGGTGGGGACTATGGCTACACCTTC. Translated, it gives CASSQVWAGGDYGYTF.

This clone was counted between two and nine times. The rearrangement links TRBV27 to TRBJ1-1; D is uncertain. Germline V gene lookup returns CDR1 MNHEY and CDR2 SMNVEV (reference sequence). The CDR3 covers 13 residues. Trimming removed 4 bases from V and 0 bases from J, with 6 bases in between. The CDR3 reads CASSWALNTEAFF. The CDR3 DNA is TGTGCCAGCAGTTGGGCCTTGAACACTGAAGCTTTCTTT.